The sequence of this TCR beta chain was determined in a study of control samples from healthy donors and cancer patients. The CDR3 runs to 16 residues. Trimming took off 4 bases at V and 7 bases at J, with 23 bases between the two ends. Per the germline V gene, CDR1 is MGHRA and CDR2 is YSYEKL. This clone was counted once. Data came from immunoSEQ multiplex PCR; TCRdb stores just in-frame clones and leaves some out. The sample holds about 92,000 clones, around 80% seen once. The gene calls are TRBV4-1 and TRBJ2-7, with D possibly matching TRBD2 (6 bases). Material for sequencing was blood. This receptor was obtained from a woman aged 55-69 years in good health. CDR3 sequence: CASSPRPGRGKREQYF. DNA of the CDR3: TGCGCCAGCAGCCCCCGCCCCGGGCGGGGTAAAAGGGAGCAGTACTTC.